This T cell receptor beta chain was identified during a study of T-cell memory formation after mild COVID-19. Whole-study context: There were largely donor-specific TCR clusters.

Study-wide points: Unconfirmed was the SARS-CoV-2 specificity of second-wave clones that peaked on day 37.

In TCRdb, the 5' RACE reads were re-called with MiXCR into one record per CDR3 protein. The sample gives about 430,000 distinct CDR3 sequences, over 15% of which show up once; under 25% is in the top ten. As to this clonotype: Its cognate antigen is unknown.

The sample taken for sequencing was PBMCs or a T cell subset sorted from them (not recorded which). The TCR comes from a man younger than 35 who had mild COVID-19 (a few samples of this study predate the infection). Cell type and time point are not known.

The CDR3, as DNA: TGCAGTGCCCCCTCCAGCGGGGTAAAAGAGACCCAGTACTTC. Translating it yields CSAPSSGVKETQYF. The chain has TRBV20-1 and TRBJ2-5; TRBD2 aligns across 7 bases. Germline trimming cut 6 bases from V and 3 bases from J; bases unmatched to any gene: 10. The CDR3 runs 14 residues. Germline CDR1 reads DFQATT; CDR2 reads SNEGSKA (reference sequence).